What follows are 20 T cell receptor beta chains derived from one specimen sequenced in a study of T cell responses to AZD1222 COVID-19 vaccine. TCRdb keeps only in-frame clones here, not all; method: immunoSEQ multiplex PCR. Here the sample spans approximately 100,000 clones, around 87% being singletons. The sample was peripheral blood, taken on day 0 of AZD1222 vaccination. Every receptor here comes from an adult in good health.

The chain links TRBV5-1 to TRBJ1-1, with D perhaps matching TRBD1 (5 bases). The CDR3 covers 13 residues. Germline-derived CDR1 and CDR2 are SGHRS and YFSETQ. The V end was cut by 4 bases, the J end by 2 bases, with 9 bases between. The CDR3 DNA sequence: TGCGCCAGCAGCCTCGGGACCAACACTGAAGCTTTCTTT. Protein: CASSLGTNTEAFF.

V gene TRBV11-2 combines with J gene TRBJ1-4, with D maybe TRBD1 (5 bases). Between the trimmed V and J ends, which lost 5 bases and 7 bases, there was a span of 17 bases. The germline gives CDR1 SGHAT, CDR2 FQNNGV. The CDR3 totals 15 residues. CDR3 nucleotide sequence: TGTGCCAGCAGCCCGGTGGGGGGAGAAGGTGAAAAACTGTTTTTT. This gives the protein CASSPVGGEGEKLFF.

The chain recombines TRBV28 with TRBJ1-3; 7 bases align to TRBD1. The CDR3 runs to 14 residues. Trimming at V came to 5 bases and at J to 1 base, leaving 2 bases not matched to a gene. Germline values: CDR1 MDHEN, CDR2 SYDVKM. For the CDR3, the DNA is TGTGCCAGCAGTCCAGGGGGGTCTGGAAACACCATATATTTT. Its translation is CASSPGGSGNTIYF.

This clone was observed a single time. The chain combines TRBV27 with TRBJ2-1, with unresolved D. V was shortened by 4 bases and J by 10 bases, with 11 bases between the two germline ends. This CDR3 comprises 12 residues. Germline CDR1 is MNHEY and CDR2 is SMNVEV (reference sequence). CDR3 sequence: CASSSVLGEQFF. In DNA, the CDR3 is TGTGCCAGCAGTTCAGTTCTCGGGGAGCAGTTCTTC.

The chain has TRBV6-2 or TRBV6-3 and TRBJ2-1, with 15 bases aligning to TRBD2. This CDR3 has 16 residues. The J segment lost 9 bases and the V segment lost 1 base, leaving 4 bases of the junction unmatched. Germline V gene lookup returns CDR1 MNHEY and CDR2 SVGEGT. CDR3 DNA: TGTGCCAGCAGTTACTTCCGGACTAGCGGGGGGGGTGAGCAGTTCTTC. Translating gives CASSYFRTSGGGEQFF.

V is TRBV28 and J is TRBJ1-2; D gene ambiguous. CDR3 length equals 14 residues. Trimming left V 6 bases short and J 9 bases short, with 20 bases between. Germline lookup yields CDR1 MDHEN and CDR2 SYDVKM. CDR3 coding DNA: TGTGCCAGCAGGACGGGATTGCCCTATGTGAGCTACACCTTC. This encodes CASRTGLPYVSYTF.

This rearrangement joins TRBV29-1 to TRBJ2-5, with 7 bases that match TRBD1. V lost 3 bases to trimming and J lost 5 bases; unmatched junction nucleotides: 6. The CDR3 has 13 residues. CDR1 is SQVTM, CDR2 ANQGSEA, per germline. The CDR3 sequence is CSVDVGGAETQYF. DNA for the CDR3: TGCAGCGTTGATGTAGGGGGCGCTGAGACCCAGTACTTC.

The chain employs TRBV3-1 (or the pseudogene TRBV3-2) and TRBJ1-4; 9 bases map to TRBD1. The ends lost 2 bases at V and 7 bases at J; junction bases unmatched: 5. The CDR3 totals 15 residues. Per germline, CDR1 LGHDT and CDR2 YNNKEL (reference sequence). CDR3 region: CASSQFRDRVEKLFF. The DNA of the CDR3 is TGTGCCAGCAGCCAATTCCGGGACAGGGTTGAAAAACTGTTTTTT.

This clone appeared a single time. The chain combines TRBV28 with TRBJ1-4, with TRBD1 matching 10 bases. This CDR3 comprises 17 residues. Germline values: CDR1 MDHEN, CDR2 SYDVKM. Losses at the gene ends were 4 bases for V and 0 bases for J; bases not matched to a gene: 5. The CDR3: CASSWTGGTATNEKLFF. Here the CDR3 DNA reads TGTGCCAGCAGTTGGACAGGGGGAACAGCAACTAATGAAAAACTGTTTTTT. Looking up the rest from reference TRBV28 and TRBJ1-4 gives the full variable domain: DVKVTQSSRYLVKRTGEKVFLECVQDMDHENMFWYRQDPGLGLRLIYFSYDVKMKEKGDIPEGYSVSREKKERFSLILESASTNQTSMYLCASSWTGGTATNEKLFFGSGTQLSVL.

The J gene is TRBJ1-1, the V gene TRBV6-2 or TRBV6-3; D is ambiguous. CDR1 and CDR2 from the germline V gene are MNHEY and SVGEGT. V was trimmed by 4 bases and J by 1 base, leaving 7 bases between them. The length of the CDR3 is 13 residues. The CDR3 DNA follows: TGTGCCAGCAGTTTTGCGGGGAACACTGAAGCTTTCTTT. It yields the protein CASSFAGNTEAFF.

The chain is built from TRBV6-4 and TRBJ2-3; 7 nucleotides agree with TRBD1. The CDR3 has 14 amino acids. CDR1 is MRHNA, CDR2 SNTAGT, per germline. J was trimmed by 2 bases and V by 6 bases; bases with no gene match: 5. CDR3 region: CASRSGTDTDTQYF. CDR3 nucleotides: TGTGCCAGCAGATCCGGGACAGACACAGATACGCAGTATTTT.

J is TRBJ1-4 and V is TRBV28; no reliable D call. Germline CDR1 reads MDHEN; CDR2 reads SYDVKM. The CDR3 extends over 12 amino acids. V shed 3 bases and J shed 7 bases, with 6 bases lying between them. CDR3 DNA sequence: TGTGCCAGCAGTTTGTTACGTGAAAAACTGTTTTTT. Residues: CASSLLREKLFF.

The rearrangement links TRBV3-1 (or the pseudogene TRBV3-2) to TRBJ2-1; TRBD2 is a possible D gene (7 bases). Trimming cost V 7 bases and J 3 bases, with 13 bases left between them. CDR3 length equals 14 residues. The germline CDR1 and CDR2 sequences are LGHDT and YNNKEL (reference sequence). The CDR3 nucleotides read TGTGCCAGCATGAGGGGGGGGAACTACAATGAGCAGTTCTTC. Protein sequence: CASMRGGNYNEQFF.

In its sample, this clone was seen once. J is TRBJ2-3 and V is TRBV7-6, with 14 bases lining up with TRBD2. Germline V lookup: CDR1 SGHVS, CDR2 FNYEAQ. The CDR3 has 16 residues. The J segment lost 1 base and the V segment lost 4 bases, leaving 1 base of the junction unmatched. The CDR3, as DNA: TGTGCCAGCAGCTGGGGACTAGCGGGGGGCACAGATACGCAGTATTTT. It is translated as CASSWGLAGGTDTQYF.

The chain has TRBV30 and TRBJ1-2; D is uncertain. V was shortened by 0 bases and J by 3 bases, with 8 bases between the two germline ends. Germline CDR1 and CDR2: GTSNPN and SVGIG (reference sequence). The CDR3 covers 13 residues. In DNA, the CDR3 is TGTGCCTGGAGTGTAAACCGCTACTATGGCTACACCTTC. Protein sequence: CAWSVNRYYGYTF. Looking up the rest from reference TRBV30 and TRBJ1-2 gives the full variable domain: SQTIHQWPATLVQPVGSPLSLECTVEGTSNPNLYWYRQAAGRGLQLLFYSVGIGQISSEVPQNLSASRPQDRQFILSSKKLLLSDSGFYLCAWSVNRYYGYTFGSGTRLTVV.

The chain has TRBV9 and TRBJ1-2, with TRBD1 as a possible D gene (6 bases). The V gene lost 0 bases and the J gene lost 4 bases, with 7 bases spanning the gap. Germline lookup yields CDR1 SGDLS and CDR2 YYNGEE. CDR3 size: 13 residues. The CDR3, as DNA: TGTGCCAGCAGCGTAGGAGGGGGCTATGGCTACACCTTC. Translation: CASSVGGGYGYTF.

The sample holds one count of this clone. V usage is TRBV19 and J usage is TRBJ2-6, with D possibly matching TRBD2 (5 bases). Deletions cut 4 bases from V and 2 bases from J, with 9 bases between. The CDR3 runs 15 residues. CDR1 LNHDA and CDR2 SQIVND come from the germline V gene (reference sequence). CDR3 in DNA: TGTGCCAGTAGTAACCGGGGAGCTGGGGCCAACGTCCTGACTTTC. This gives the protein CASSNRGAGANVLTF. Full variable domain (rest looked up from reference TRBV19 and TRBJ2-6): DGGITQSPKYLFRKEGQNVTLSCEQNLNHDAMYWYRQDPGQGLRLIYYSQIVNDFQKGDIAEGYSVSREKKESFPLTVTSAQKNPTAFYLCASSNRGAGANVLTFGAGSRLTVL.

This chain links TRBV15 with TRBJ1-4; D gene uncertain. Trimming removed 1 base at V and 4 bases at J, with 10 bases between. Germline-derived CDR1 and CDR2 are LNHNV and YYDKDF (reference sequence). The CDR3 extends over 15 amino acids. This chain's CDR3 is CATSRVPGVNEKLFF. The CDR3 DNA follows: TGTGCCACCAGCAGAGTCCCCGGGGTTAATGAAAAACTGTTTTTT.

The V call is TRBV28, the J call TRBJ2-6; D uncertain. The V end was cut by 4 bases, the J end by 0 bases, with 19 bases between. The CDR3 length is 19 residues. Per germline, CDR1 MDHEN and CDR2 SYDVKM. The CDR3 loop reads CASSSPNTLESSGANVLTF. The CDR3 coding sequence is TGTGCCAGCAGTTCGCCCAACACCTTGGAAAGCTCTGGGGCCAACGTCCTGACTTTC.

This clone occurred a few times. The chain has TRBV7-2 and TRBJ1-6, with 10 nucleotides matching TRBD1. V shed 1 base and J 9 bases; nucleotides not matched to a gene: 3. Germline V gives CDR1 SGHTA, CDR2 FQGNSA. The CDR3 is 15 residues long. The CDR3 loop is CASSLVWTGGSPLHF. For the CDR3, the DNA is TGTGCCAGCAGCTTAGTTTGGACAGGGGGTTCACCCCTCCACTTT.